The source of this T cell receptor (beta chain) is a study of Graves' ophthalmopathy and Graves' hyperthyroidism. About the research overall: No ophthalmopathy within 18 months of follow-up signified stable hyperthyroidism.

Beta-chain TCR CDR3 regions were amplified from RNA transcripts. First-round RT-PCR with HTBI primers preceded a second-round multiplex PCR. Via MiXCR, TCRdb re-called the multiplex PCR reads, giving one row per CDR3 protein. The table records some 1.1 million distinct CDR3 sequences, less than 45% of them present only once. Findings and limits, study-wide: At 65% to 71% sensitivity and approximately 78% specificity, the model predicted progression of the ophthalmopathy. A roughly 84% specificity and around 89% sensitivity were achieved by a 13-signature model that separated ophthalmopathy from stable hyperthyroidism.

This clonotype was observed at least ten times. Its antigen remains unknown. Trimming took 5 bases from V and 0 from J, leaving 13 bases between them. Germline V gene lookup returns CDR1 SEHNR and CDR2 FQNEAQ (reference sequence). CDR3 size: 15 residues. The TCR sequence derives from an adult man with Graves' hyperthyroidism. The gene calls are TRBV7-9 and TRBJ2-5, with D tentatively TRBD1 (5 bases). Sequenced input: peripheral blood or thyroid tissue (not recorded which). The DNA for the CDR3 is TGTGCCAGCAGCCCCGACAGAGATTACCAAGAGACCCAGTACTTC. This gives the protein CASSPDRDYQETQYF.